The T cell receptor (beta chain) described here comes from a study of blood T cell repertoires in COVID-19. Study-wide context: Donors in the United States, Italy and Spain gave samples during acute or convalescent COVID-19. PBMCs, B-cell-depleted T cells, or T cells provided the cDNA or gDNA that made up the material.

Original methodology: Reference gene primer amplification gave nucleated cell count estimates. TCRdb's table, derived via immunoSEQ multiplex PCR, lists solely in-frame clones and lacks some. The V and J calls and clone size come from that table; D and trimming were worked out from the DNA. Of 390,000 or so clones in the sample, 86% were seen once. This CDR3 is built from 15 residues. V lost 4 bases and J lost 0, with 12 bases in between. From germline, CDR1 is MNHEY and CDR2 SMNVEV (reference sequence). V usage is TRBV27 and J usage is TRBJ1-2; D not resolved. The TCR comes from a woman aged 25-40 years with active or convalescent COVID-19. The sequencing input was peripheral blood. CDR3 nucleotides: TGTGCCAGCAGTTCACGAGTTGCTACTAACTATGGCTACACCTTC. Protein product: CASSSRVATNYGYTF.